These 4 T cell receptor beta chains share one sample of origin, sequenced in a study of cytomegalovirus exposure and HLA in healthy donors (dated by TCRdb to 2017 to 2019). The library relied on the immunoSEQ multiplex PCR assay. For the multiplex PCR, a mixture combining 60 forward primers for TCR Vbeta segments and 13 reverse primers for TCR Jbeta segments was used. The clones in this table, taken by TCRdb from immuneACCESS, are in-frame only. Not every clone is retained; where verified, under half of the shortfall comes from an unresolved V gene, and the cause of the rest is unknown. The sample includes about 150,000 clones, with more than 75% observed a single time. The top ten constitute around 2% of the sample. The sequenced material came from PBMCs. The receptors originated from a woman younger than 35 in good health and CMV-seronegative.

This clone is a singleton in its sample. The CDR3 protein is CASSNPNGRRTGLLHTQYF. As DNA, the CDR3 is TGTGCCAGCAGCAACCCGAACGGGCGTCGGACAGGCTTACTCCATACGCAGTATTTT. The chain carries TRBV21-1 and TRBJ2-3; the D call of TRBD1 is as the table states it, not checked on the DNA. TRBV21-1 is assigned pseudogene status. This CDR3 is built from 19 residues.

The CDR3: CASSSWASGRISNTDTQYF. The CDR3 coding sequence is TGTGCCAGTAGTTCATGGGCTAGCGGGAGGATTTCTAACACAGATACGCAGTATTTT. The rearrangement uses TRBV19 and TRBJ2-3, with 11 nucleotides matching TRBD2. The length of the CDR3 is 19 residues. The ends lost 5 bases at V and 2 bases at J; junction bases unmatched: 15. Germline CDR1 and CDR2: LNHDA and SQIVND (reference sequence).

The chain's CDR3 is CASSLAGGGTDTQYF. The CDR3 bases are TGTGCCAGCAGTCTAGCGGGAGGGGGCACAGATACGCAGTATTTT. The rearrangement uses TRBV28 and TRBJ2-3, with 12 bases fitting TRBD2. V gave up 5 bases and J gave up 1 base; unmatched junction bases: 1. CDR3 length: 15 amino acids. The germline V gene has CDR1 MDHEN and CDR2 SYDVKM.

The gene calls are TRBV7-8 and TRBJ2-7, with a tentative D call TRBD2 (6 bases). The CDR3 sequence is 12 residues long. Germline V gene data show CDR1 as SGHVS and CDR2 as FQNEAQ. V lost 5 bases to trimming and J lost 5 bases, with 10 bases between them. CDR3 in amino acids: CASSRRGNEQYF. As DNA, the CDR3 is TGTGCCAGCAGCCGCCGGGGGAACGAGCAGTACTTC.